The 14 T cell receptor beta chains presented below share a single source sample, sequenced in a study of blood T cell repertoires in COVID-19. The data were produced by immunoSEQ multiplex PCR, yet TCRdb's version contains in-frame clones alone and is incomplete. In the table there are roughly 150,000 clones, 65% to 85% of which are singletons. Source material: peripheral blood. The origin of the receptors is a woman over 75 with acute or convalescent COVID-19.

The chain links TRBV3-1 (or the pseudogene TRBV3-2) to TRBJ2-3; 13 positions agree with TRBD2. CDR1 LGHDT and CDR2 YNNKEL come from the germline V gene (reference sequence). The CDR3 contains 17 residues. V trimming: 1 base; J trimming: 4 bases; junction bases outside the gene matches: 5. The CDR3 spells CASSQALGLAGSDTQYF. CDR3 sequence (DNA): TGTGCCAGCAGCCAAGCCCTGGGACTAGCGGGGTCAGATACGCAGTATTTT.

The chain is built from TRBV27 and TRBJ1-5, with 7 bases that match TRBD1. V dropped 8 bases and J dropped 7; count of bases not matched to a gene: 8. Germline CDR1 and CDR2: MNHEY and SMNVEV (reference sequence). The CDR3 loop spans 13 amino acids. DNA of the CDR3: TGTGCCAGCTCCGAGGGGGCGCGGCAGCCCCAGCATTTT. Translating it yields CASSEGARQPQHF.

Only one count was recorded for this clone. This sequence joins TRBV5-1 and TRBJ2-2, with 7 bases matching TRBD1. From germline, CDR1 is SGHRS and CDR2 YFSETQ. The CDR3 spans 14 residues. After removal of 5 bases from V and 4 bases from J, the junction contained 5 bases not matched to a gene. The CDR3 loop is CASRETGVTGELFF. CDR3 in DNA: TGCGCCAGCAGGGAAACAGGGGTCACCGGGGAGCTGTTTTTT. Full variable domain (remainder filled in from reference TRBV5-1 and TRBJ2-2): KAGVTQTPRYLIKTRGQQVTLSCSPISGHRSVSWYQQTPGQGLQFLFEYFSETQRNKGNFPGRFSGRQFSNSRSEMNVSTLELGDSALYLCASRETGVTGELFFGEGSRLTVL.

This chain links TRBV30 with TRBJ2-2; tentative D call: TRBD2 (5 bases). Per the germline V gene, CDR1 is GTSNPN and CDR2 is SVGIG (reference sequence). The CDR3 contains 14 residues. V shed 2 bases and J shed 5 bases, with 12 bases lying between them. The CDR3 bases are TGTGCCTGGAGTCAACACGGGGTTACCGGGGAGCTGTTTTTT. Translated: CAWSQHGVTGELFF. The variable domain in full, completed from reference TRBV30 and TRBJ2-2, reads SQTIHQWPATLVQPVGSPLSLECTVEGTSNPNLYWYRQAAGRGLQLLFYSVGIGQISSEVPQNLSASRPQDRQFILSSKKLLLSDSGFYLCAWSQHGVTGELFFGEGSRLTVL.

The CDR3 region has the DNA TGTGCCAGCAGTTCGACAGGGGTTTCCTACGAGCAGTACTTC. Protein sequence: CASSSTGVSYEQYF. The genes are TRBV6-1 and TRBJ2-7; TRBD1 agrees at 8 bases. The CDR3 has 14 residues. The V and J ends lost 5 bases and 1 base, in that order; junction bases with no gene match: 4. The V gene's germline CDR1 is MNHNS and CDR2 SASEGT.

This clone was counted once. This rearrangement joins TRBV19 to TRBJ2-2; a possible D gene is TRBD1 (6 bases). The ends were cut back, 7 bases at V and 0 bases at J, with 12 bases in the middle. From germline, CDR1 is LNHDA and CDR2 SQIVND (reference sequence). The CDR3 sequence is 15 residues long. The CDR3 spells CASKAGTTNTGELFF. CDR3 DNA: TGTGCCAGTAAGGCTGGGACAACGAACACCGGGGAGCTGTTTTTT. Supplemented by reference TRBV19 and TRBJ2-2, the full variable domain reads DGGITQSPKYLFRKEGQNVTLSCEQNLNHDAMYWYRQDPGQGLRLIYYSQIVNDFQKGDIAEGYSVSREKKESFPLTVTSAQKNPTAFYLCASKAGTTNTGELFFGEGSRLTVL.

CDR3 in DNA: TGTGCCAGCAGTTACTCGAGCGGGGGGGCCTCAGCGCAGTATTTT. Translation gives CASSYSSGGASAQYF. The rearrangement uses TRBV6-5 and TRBJ2-3; 10 bases map to TRBD2. CDR1 is MNHEY and CDR2 is SVGAGI in the germline V gene. Germline trimming cut 0 bases from V and 10 bases from J; bases unmatched to any gene: 7. The CDR3 spans 15 residues.

This clone has a single count. The CDR3 sequence: CASSPSRGDKTGSPEAFF. The CDR3 DNA reads TGTGCCAGCAGCCCCTCCCGTGGGGACAAAACGGGGAGCCCTGAAGCTTTCTTT. This rearrangement joins TRBV9 to TRBJ1-1; maybe TRBD1 (6 bases). Trimming took 4 bases from V and 6 from J, leaving 28 bases between them. The CDR3 is made up of 18 amino acids. Germline values: CDR1 SGDLS, CDR2 YYNGEE.

This clone was observed a handful of times. The chain carries TRBV19 and TRBJ1-4, with D perhaps TRBD1 (5 bases). The CDR3 loop spans 12 amino acids. V lost 8 bases and J lost 8, with 12 bases in between. Germline CDR1 is LNHDA and CDR2 is SQIVND (reference sequence). Written as DNA, the CDR3 is TGTGCCAGTGGGAGGGGACGCGAAAAACTGTTTTTT. Its translation: CASGRGREKLFF.

This clone was detected once. In nucleotides, the CDR3 is TGTGCCAGCAGCCAAGAACTAGCGGTATACGAGCAGTACTTC. This codes for CASSQELAVYEQYF. The V gene is TRBV3-1 (or the pseudogene TRBV3-2), the J gene TRBJ2-7; 8 nucleotides line up with TRBD2. This CDR3 spans 14 amino acids. Looked up from germline, CDR1 is LGHDT and CDR2 is YNNKEL (reference sequence). V dropped 0 bases and J dropped 4; count of bases not matched to a gene: 2.

The chain uses TRBV5-5 and TRBJ2-2, with TRBD1 matching over 7 bases. The V gene's germline CDR1 is SGHKS and CDR2 YYEKEE (reference sequence). The CDR3 is made up of 14 amino acids. V shed 6 bases and J 6 bases; nucleotides not matched to a gene: 8. The CDR3: CASNRGGAPGELFF. CDR3 DNA: TGTGCCAGCAATCGAGGGGGCGCCCCCGGGGAGCTGTTTTTT.

V and J are TRBV2 and TRBJ2-6; D remains ambiguous. With 7 bases removed from V and 0 bases from J, the gap between germline ends came to 19 bases. The CDR3 loop spans 18 amino acids. Per germline, CDR1 SNHLY and CDR2 FYNNEI. CDR3 sequence reads: CASKESVWFSSGANVLTF. CDR3 nucleotide sequence: TGTGCCAGCAAGGAGTCCGTATGGTTTAGCTCTGGGGCCAACGTCCTGACTTTC.

CDR3 in DNA: TGTGCCAGCAGCCCAGAGGCAAATTATTCACCCCTCCACTTT. This gives the protein CASSPEANYSPLHF. The rearrangement links TRBV9 to TRBJ1-6; D is unclear. This CDR3 comprises 14 residues. Looked up from germline, CDR1 is SGDLS and CDR2 is YYNGEE. V lost 4 bases and J 8 bases, leaving 13 bases between the germline ends.

V gene TRBV5-6 combines with J gene TRBJ2-1; tentatively, D is TRBD1 (6 bases). This CDR3 comprises 16 residues. The V gene lost 0 bases and the J gene lost 2 bases, with 12 bases spanning the gap. Per the germline V gene, CDR1 is SGHDT and CDR2 is YYEEEE. Written as DNA, the CDR3 is TGTGCCAGCAGCTTGGACGTGGGACATACCTACAATGAGCAGTTCTTC. Its protein is CASSLDVGHTYNEQFF.